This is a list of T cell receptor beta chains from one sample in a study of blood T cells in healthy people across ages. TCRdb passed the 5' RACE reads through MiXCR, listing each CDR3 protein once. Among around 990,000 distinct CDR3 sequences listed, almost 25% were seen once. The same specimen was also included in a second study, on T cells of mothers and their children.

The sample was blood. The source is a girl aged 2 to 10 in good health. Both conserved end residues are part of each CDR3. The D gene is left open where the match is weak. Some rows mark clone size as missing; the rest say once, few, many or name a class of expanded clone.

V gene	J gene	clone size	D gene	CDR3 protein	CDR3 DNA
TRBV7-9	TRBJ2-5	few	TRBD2	CASSLVRAGELETQYF	TGTGCCAGCAGCTTAGTTCGAGCGGGAGAGTTAGAGACCCAGTACTTC
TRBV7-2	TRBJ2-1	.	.	CASSLQSRVHEQFF	TGTGCCAGCAGCTTGCAATCCAGGGTCCATGAGCAGTTCTTC
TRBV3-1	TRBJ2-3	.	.	CASSQSLGGSADTQYF	TGTGCCAGCAGCCAAAGTTTGGGTGGGAGTGCAGATACGCAGTATTTT
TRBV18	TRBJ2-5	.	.	CASSPWVQETQYF	TGTGCCAGCTCACCTTGGGTCCAAGAGACCCAGTACTTC
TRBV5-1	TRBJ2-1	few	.	CASSFDPKSSYNEQFF	TGCGCCAGCAGTTTCGACCCGAAGAGCTCCTACAATGAGCAGTTCTTC
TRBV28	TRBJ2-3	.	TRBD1	CASSGTGTTDTQYF	TGTGCCAGCAGCGGGACAGGGACCACAGATACGCAGTATTTT
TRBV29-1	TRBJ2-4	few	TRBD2	CSVELSGSLNIQYF	TGCAGCGTTGAACTTAGCGGGAGTCTGAACATTCAGTACTTC
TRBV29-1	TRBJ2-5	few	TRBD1	CSVEVGSGQGLTQYF	TGCAGCGTTGAAGTTGGGTCGGGACAGGGGCTGACCCAGTACTTC
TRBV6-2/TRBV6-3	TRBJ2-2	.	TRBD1	CASILSGQGKVGGTGELFF	TGTGCCAGCATTCTTTCTGGACAGGGGAAGGTGGGAGGCACCGGGGAGCTGTTTTTT
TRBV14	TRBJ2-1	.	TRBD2	CASSKIAGADNEQFF	TGTGCCAGCAGCAAAATAGCGGGAGCGGACAATGAGCAGTTCTTC
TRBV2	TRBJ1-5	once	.	CASSEEWGGGTQHF	TGTGCCAGCAGTGAAGAGTGGGGGGGAGGTACCCAGCATTTT
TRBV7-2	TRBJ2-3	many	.	CASSLQGSDTQYF	TGTGCCAGCAGCTTGCAGGGTTCGGATACGCAGTATTTT
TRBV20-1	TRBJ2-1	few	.	CSACGPSNEQFF	TGCAGTGCTTGTGGACCCAGCAATGAGCAGTTCTTC
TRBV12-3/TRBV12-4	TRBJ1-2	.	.	CASSFSVKNPYTF	TGTGCCAGCAGTTTTTCGGTGAAGAACCCCTACACCTTC
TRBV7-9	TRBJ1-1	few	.	CASSLARGDTEAFF	TGTGCCAGCAGCTTAGCGCGCGGGGACACTGAAGCTTTCTTT
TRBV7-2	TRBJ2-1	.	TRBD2	CASSPQPGLERDEQFF	TGTGCCAGCAGCCCTCAACCGGGACTAGAAAGGGATGAGCAGTTCTTC
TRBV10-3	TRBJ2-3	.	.	CATRDFSDTQYF	TGTGCCACACGGGACTTTTCAGATACGCAGTATTTT
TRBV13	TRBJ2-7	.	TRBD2	CASSLGLARASYEQYF	TGTGCCAGCAGCTTGGGACTAGCGAGGGCTTCCTACGAGCAGTACTTC
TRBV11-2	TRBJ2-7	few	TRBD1	CASSLGQGAAREQYF	TGTGCCAGCAGCTTAGGCCAGGGGGCGGCGCGAGAGCAGTACTTC
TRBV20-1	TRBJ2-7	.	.	CSALPGRRTYEQYF	TGCAGTGCTCTTCCGGGCAGGCGTACCTACGAGCAGTACTTC
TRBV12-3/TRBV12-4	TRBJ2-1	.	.	CASTTPGQEPLNEQFF	TGTGCCAGCACCACCCCTGGGCAGGAGCCCCTCAATGAGCAGTTCTTC
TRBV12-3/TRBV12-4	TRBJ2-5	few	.	CASSLGSQAGETQYF	TGTGCCAGCAGTTTAGGGTCACAGGCAGGGGAGACCCAGTACTTC
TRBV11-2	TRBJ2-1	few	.	CASSFGPYRNEQFF	TGTGCCAGCAGCTTTGGCCCTTATAGGAATGAGCAGTTCTTC
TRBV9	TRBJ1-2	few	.	CASSPLSRDTARGYTF	TGTGCCAGCAGCCCATTAAGCCGGGACACGGCCCGGGGCTACACCTTC
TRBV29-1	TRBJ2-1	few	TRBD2	CSVPGLESLNEQFF	TGCAGCGTCCCGGGACTAGAATCCCTAAATGAGCAGTTCTTC
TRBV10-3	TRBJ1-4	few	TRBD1	CAISESRTGDEKLFF	TGTGCCATCAGTGAGTCGAGGACAGGGGATGAAAAACTGTTTTTT
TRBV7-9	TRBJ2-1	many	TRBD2	CASRLAGGRRHYNEQFF	TGTGCCAGCCGCCTAGCGGGGGGGAGACGTCACTACAATGAGCAGTTCTTC
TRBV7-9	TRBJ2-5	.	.	CASSSLDREGEETQYF	TGTGCCAGCAGCTCTCTCGACAGGGAGGGAGAGGAGACCCAGTACTTC
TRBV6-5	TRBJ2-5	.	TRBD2	CASSYSSGSEETQYF	TGTGCCAGCAGTTACTCTAGCGGGAGTGAAGAGACCCAGTACTTC
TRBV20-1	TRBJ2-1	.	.	CSASEGGASYNEQFF	TGCAGTGCTAGTGAGGGGGGGGCCTCCTACAATGAGCAGTTCTTC
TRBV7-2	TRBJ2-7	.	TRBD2	CASSRTGTSSPYEQYF	TGTGCCAGCAGCCGGACCGGGACTAGCAGCCCCTACGAGCAGTACTTC
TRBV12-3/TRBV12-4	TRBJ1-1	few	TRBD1	CASSYLQGYTEAFF	TGTGCCAGCAGTTATTTACAGGGGTACACTGAAGCTTTCTTT
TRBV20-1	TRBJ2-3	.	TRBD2	CSARGSGGLVADTQYF	TGCAGTGCTAGAGGTAGCGGGGGGCTTGTAGCAGATACGCAGTATTTT
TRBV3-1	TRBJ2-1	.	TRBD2	CASSQDGGGNEQFF	TGTGCCAGCAGCCAAGACGGCGGGGGTAATGAGCAGTTCTTC
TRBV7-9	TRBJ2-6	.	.	CASSPPSGYSGANVLTF	TGTGCCAGCAGCCCCCCCTCCGGGTACTCTGGGGCCAACGTCCTGACTTTC
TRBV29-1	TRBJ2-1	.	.	CSLKGTDNGQFF	TGCAGCCTCAAAGGGACTGATAATGGGCAGTTCTTC
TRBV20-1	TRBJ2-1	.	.	CSARRDNEQFF	TGCAGTGCGAGAAGGGACAATGAGCAGTTCTTC
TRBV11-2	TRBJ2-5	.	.	CASSLELAYQETQYF	TGTGCCAGCAGCTTAGAGCTAGCGTACCAAGAGACCCAGTACTTC
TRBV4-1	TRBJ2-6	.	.	CASSQDKAYYSGANVLTF	TGCGCCAGCAGCCAAGATAAAGCCTACTACTCTGGGGCCAACGTCCTGACTTTC
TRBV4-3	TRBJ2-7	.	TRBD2	CASSQLGLAVSCEQYF	TGCGCCAGCAGCCAACTCGGACTAGCGGTTTCCTGCGAGCAGTACTTC
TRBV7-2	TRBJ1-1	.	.	CASSWDGSEAFF	TGTGCCAGCAGCTGGGACGGCAGCGAAGCTTTCTTT